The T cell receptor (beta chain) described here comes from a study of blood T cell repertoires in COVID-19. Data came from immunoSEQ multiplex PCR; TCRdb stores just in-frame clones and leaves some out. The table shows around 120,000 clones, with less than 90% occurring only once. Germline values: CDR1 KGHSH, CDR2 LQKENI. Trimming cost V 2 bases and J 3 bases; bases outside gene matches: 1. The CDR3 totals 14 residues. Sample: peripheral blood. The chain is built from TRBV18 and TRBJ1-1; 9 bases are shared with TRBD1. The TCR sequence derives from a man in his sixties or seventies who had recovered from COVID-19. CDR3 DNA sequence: TGTGCCAGCTCACCAAGGACAGGGGACACTGAAGCTTTCTTT. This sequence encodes CASSPRTGDTEAFF. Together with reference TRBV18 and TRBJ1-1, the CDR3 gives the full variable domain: NAGVMQNPRHLVRRRGQEARLRCSPMKGHSHVYWYRQLPEEGLKFMVYLQKENIIDESGMPKERFSAEFPKEGPSILRIQQVVRGDSAAYFCASSPRTGDTEAFFGQGTRLTVV.